A selection of T cell receptor beta chains follows, all from one sample in a study of shared clonotypes between healthy human individuals. Clones were read by immunoSEQ multiplex PCR, and TCRdb kept only the in-frame ones, dropping some. The sample lists some 2 million clones; about 95% were seen once. Sequencing was carried out using naive CD8+ T cells sorted from blood. These receptors all stem from a man aged 18 to 29 in good health. CDR3s include the opening cysteine and the closing phenylalanine or tryptophan. The D gene is left open where the match is weak. Clone size is given for some rows only: seen once, a few or many times, or a class if the clone is expanded.

abundance: -; d_gene: -; v_gene: TRBV7-3; j_gene: TRBJ2-7; CDR3aa: CASSPGGAYEQYF; CDR3nt: TGTGCCAGCAGTCCTGGGGGGGCGTACGAGCAGTACTTC
abundance: once; d_gene: -; v_gene: TRBV12-5; j_gene: TRBJ2-7; CDR3aa: CASSQGISYEQYF; CDR3nt: TGTGCTAGTAGCCAGGGTATAAGTTACGAGCAGTACTTC
abundance: -; d_gene: -; v_gene: TRBV19; j_gene: TRBJ1-1; CDR3aa: CASGLFLGEAFF; CDR3nt: TGTGCCAGTGGCTTATTCCTAGGTGAAGCTTTCTTT
abundance: -; d_gene: -; v_gene: TRBV27; j_gene: TRBJ1-5; CDR3aa: CASSLSAGNLNQPQHF; CDR3nt: TGTGCCAGCAGTTTATCGGCAGGGAACCTCAATCAGCCCCAGCATTTT
abundance: -; d_gene: -; v_gene: TRBV2; j_gene: TRBJ2-7; CDR3aa: CASTGGQSEQYF; CDR3nt: TGTGCCAGCACTGGGGGACAATCCGAGCAGTACTTC
abundance: -; d_gene: -; v_gene: TRBV27; j_gene: TRBJ2-3; CDR3aa: CASSFGLLSTDTQYF; CDR3nt: TGTGCCAGCAGTTTTGGTCTACTTAGCACAGATACGCAGTATTTT
abundance: -; d_gene: TRBD1; v_gene: TRBV18; j_gene: TRBJ1-1; CDR3aa: CASWGTVNTEAFF; CDR3nt: TGTGCCAGCTGGGGGACAGTCAACACTGAAGCTTTCTTT
abundance: -; d_gene: -; v_gene: TRBV5-1; j_gene: TRBJ1-1; CDR3aa: CASSLPGVTEAFF; CDR3nt: TGCGCCAGCAGCTTACCAGGGGTAACTGAAGCTTTCTTT
abundance: -; d_gene: -; v_gene: TRBV28; j_gene: TRBJ2-3; CDR3aa: CASSQTRLTDTQYF; CDR3nt: TGTGCCAGCAGTCAGACTAGATTGACAGATACGCAGTATTTT
abundance: -; d_gene: TRBD1; v_gene: TRBV11-2; j_gene: TRBJ1-2; CDR3aa: CASSLGTGGRLDGYTF; CDR3nt: TGTGCCAGCAGCTTAGGGACAGGGGGCCGGTTGGATGGCTACACCTTC
abundance: -; d_gene: TRBD1; v_gene: TRBV4-3; j_gene: TRBJ1-2; CDR3aa: CASSQDLATGGNYGYTF; CDR3nt: TGCGCCAGCAGCCAAGATTTGGCAACAGGGGGTAACTATGGCTACACCTTC
abundance: -; d_gene: -; v_gene: TRBV5-4; j_gene: TRBJ2-5; CDR3aa: CASSLGPDPRDQETQYF; CDR3nt: TGTGCCAGCAGCCTCGGCCCAGACCCCCGCGACCAAGAGACCCAGTACTTC
abundance: -; d_gene: -; v_gene: TRBV27; j_gene: TRBJ2-1; CDR3aa: CASSFSGEQFF; CDR3nt: TGTGCCAGCAGTTTCAGCGGTGAGCAGTTCTTC
abundance: -; d_gene: TRBD2; v_gene: TRBV5-1; j_gene: TRBJ2-1; CDR3aa: CASSLGLADRRNEQFF; CDR3nt: TGCGCCAGCAGCTTGGGGCTAGCGGACCGAAGGAATGAGCAGTTCTTC
abundance: -; d_gene: -; v_gene: TRBV5-6; j_gene: TRBJ2-7; CDR3aa: CASSLGLLSYEQYF; CDR3nt: TGTGCCAGCAGCTTGGGACTCCTCTCCTACGAGCAGTACTTC
abundance: -; d_gene: TRBD1; v_gene: TRBV27; j_gene: TRBJ1-2; CDR3aa: CATHVGAGGTSGYTF; CDR3nt: TGTGCCACCCACGTAGGGGCAGGGGGGACCAGTGGCTACACCTTC
abundance: -; d_gene: -; v_gene: TRBV7-8; j_gene: TRBJ2-1; CDR3aa: CASSLAFSAINEQFF; CDR3nt: TGTGCCAGCAGCTTAGCTTTCTCAGCTATCAATGAGCAGTTCTTC
abundance: -; d_gene: -; v_gene: TRBV30; j_gene: TRBJ2-1; CDR3aa: CAWSFTLLETAYIDEQFF; CDR3nt: TGTGCCTGGAGCTTTACCCTTCTTGAGACAGCTTACATCGATGAGCAGTTCTTC
abundance: -; d_gene: -; v_gene: TRBV27; j_gene: TRBJ1-6; CDR3aa: CASSSGSYNSPLHF; CDR3nt: TGTGCCAGCAGTTCGGGCTCCTATAATTCACCCCTCCACTTT
abundance: -; d_gene: -; v_gene: TRBV6-5; j_gene: TRBJ2-7; CDR3aa: CASSYWEGIGYEQYF; CDR3nt: TGTGCCAGCAGTTACTGGGAAGGGATAGGATACGAGCAGTACTTC